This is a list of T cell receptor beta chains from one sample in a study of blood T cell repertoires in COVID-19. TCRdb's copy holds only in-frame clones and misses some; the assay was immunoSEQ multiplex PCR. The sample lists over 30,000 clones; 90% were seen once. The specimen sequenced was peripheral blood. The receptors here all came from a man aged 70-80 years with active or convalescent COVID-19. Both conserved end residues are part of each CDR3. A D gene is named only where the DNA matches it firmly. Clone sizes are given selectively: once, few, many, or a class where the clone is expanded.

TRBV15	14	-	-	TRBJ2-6	TGTGCCACCAGCAGAGATCATGGGGCCAACGTCCTGACTTTC	CATSRDHGANVLTF
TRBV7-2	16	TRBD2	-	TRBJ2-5	TGTGCCAGCAGCTTTCAGCGGGGGTTTCCACAAGAGACCCAGTACTTC	CASSFQRGFPQETQYF
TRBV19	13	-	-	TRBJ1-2	TGTGCCAGTAGTATGAACTCGGACTATGGCTACACCTTC	CASSMNSDYGYTF
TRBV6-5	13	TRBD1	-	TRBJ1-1	TGTGCCAGCAGGACAGGGACGAACACTGAAGCTTTCTTT	CASRTGTNTEAFF
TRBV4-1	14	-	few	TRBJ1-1	TGCGCCAGCAGCCGAGGAGCCCCGAACACTGAAGCTTTCTTT	CASSRGAPNTEAFF
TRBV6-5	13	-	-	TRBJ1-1	TGTGCCAGCAGTTACCAGGGTTTGACTGAAGCTTTCTTT	CASSYQGLTEAFF
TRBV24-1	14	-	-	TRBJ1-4	TGTGCCACCACCGGGAGCCCCTGGAGTGAAAAACTGTTTTTT	CATTGSPWSEKLFF
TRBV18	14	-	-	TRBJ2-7	TGTGCCAGCTCACCTCCGGGAGTCCCTTACGAGCAGTACTTC	CASSPPGVPYEQYF
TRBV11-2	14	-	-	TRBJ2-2	TGTGCCAGCACTCCGGGACTCGGAGCCGGGGAGCTGTTTTTT	CASTPGLGAGELFF
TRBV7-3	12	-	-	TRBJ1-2	TGTGCCAGCAGCTTATCGTCCCCTGGCTACACCTTC	CASSLSSPGYTF
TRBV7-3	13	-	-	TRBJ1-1	TGTGCCAGCAGCTCTCAGGTGAACACTGAAGCTTTCTTT	CASSSQVNTEAFF
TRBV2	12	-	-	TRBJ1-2	TGTGCCATCCCCAGGGCAGGAAAGGGCTACACCTTC	CAIPRAGKGYTF
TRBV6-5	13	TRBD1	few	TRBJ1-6	TGTGCCAGTTCCGGACAGGGGTCATCACCCCTCCACTTT	CASSGQGSSPLHF
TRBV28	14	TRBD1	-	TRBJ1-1	TGTGCCAGCAGTTCGTCAGGGGGCCGGACTGAAGCTTTCTTT	CASSSSGGRTEAFF
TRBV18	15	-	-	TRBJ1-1	TGTGCCAGCTCACCAGAGAGGGCTTGGGGCACTGAAGCTTTCTTT	CASSPERAWGTEAFF
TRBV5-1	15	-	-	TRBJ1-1	TGCGCCAGCAGCTTGGTAGGCGGATTGAACACTGAAGCTTTCTTT	CASSLVGGLNTEAFF
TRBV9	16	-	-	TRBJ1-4	TGTGCCAGCAGCGTAGGACAGTTTGCAACTAATGAAAAACTGTTTTTT	CASSVGQFATNEKLFF
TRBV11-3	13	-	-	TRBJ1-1	TGTGCCAGCAGCCGGGGGGGCGACAGGGAAGCTTTCTTT	CASSRGGDREAFF
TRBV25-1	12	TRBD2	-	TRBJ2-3	TGTGCCAGCAGTGTCTCTAGCGGGGGGCAGTATTTT	CASSVSSGGQYF
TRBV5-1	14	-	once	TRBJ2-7	TGCGCCAGCAGCTTGGACAGTATCGAGGGCGAGCAGTACTTC	CASSLDSIEGEQYF
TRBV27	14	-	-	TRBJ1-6	TGTGCCAGCAGTTTATCGCGGCCTAATTCACCCCTCCACTTT	CASSLSRPNSPLHF
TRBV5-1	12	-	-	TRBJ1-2	TGCGCCAGCAGCGCCGACAGCTATGGCTACACCTTC	CASSADSYGYTF
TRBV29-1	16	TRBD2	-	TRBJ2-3	TGCAGCGTCGCAAGGGGACTAGCGGGGGGCACAGATACGCAGTATTTT	CSVARGLAGGTDTQYF
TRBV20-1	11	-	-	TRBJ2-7	TGCAGTGCTGACTACGTTGAAAGGCAGTACTTC	CSADYVERQYF
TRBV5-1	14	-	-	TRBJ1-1	TGCGCCAGCAGCTTGGGCCCCGAGGCCACTGAAGCTTTCTTT	CASSLGPEATEAFF
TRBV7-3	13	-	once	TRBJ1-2	TGTGCCAGCAGCTCCTCGGCTAACTATGGCTACACCTTC	CASSSSANYGYTF
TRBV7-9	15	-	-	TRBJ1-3	TGTGCCAGCAGCCTGCAGGGCACACTCGGAAACACCATATATTTT	CASSLQGTLGNTIYF
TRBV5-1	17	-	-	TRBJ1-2	TGCGCCAGCAGCCCCTTCGGACCCCTCCGGGATAACTATGGCTACACCTTC	CASSPFGPLRDNYGYTF
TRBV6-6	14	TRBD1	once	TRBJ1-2	TGTGCCAGCAGGTCTAGACAGGGAAGCTATGGCTACACCTTC	CASRSRQGSYGYTF
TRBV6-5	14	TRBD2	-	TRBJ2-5	TGTGCCAGCAGCCCGATGCGGGGGGTGGAGACCCAGTACTTC	CASSPMRGVETQYF
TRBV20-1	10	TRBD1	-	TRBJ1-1	TGCAGTGCTAGAAGGACAGGGTGGACGTTT	CSARRTGWTF
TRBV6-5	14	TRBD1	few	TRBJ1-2	TGTGCCAGCAGTTACTCCCGGGACAGGGTTGGCTACACCTTC	CASSYSRDRVGYTF
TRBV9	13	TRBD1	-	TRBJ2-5	TGTGCCAGCAACCGACAGGGCGGAGAGACCCAGTACTTC	CASNRQGGETQYF
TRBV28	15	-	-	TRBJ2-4	TGTGCCAGCAGTGCCGGACAGCTAGCCAAAAACATTCAGTACTTC	CASSAGQLAKNIQYF
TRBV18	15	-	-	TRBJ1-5	TGTGCCAGCTCACCCCCTCGGGGGAAAGATCAGCCCCAGCATTTT	CASSPPRGKDQPQHF
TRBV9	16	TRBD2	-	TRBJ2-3	TGTGCCAGCAGCCGGACTAGCGGGAGGGGTACAGATACGCAGTATTTT	CASSRTSGRGTDTQYF
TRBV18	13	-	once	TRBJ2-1	TGTGCCAGCTCACCGAGCCTTGACAATGAGCAGTTCTTC	CASSPSLDNEQFF
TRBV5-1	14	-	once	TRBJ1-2	TGCGCCAGCAGCTTGGTATTGGGGGCGGATGGCTACACCTTC	CASSLVLGADGYTF
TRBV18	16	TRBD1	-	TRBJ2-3	TGTGCCAGCTCACCAGAGGGGGCGAAAGTCACAGATACGCAGTATTTT	CASSPEGAKVTDTQYF